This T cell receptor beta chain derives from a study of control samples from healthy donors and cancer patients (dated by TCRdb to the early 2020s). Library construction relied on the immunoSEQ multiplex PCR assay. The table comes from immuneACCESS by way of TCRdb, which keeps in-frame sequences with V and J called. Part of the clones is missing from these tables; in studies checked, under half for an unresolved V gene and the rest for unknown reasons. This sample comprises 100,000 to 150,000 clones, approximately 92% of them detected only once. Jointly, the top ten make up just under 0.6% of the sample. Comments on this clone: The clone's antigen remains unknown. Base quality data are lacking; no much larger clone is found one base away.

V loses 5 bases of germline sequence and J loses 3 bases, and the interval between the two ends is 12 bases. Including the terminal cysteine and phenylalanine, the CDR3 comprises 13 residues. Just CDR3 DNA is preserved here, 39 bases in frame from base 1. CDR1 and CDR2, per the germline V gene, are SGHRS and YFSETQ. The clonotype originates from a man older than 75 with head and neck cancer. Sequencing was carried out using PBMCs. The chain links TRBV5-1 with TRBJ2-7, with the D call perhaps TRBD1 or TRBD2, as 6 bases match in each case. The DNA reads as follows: TGCGCCAGCAGGGAGGGGGTAGTCTACGAGCAGTACTTC. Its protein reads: CASREGVVYEQYF.